What follows is one T cell receptor beta chain and its context. This specimen belongs to a study of shared clonotypes between healthy human individuals. Authors' data handling: ImmunoSEQ junction-only sequences lacked quality scores, so their filtering differed. Here immunoSEQ multiplex PCR was the method, and the copy in TCRdb shows in-frame clones only, minus some. V and J calls and clone size are given by that table; D and trimming were obtained from the DNA. This table has fewer than 600,000 clones, around three quarters appearing once. The V gene lost 1 base and the J gene lost 8 bases, with 9 bases spanning the gap. Germline lookup yields CDR1 LGHNA and CDR2 YNFKEQ. The CDR3 is 13 residues long.

The TCR sequence derives from a woman in her thirties or forties in good health. Some clones in this sample may be carry-over from other donors' samples. This chain connects TRBV4-2 to TRBJ2-1; D uncertain. The sample consisted of PBMCs. CDR3 protein: CASSQGARDEQFF. As DNA, the CDR3 is TGTGCCAGCAGCCAAGGGGCCAGAGATGAGCAGTTCTTC.